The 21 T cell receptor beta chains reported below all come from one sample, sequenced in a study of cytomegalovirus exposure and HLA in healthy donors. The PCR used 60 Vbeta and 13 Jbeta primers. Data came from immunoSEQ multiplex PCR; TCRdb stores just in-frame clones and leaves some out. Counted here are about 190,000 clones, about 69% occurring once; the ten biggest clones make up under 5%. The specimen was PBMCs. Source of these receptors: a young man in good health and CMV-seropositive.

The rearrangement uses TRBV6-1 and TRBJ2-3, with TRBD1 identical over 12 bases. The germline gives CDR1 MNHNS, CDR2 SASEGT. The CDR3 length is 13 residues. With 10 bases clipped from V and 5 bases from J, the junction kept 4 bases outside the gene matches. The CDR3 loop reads CATGQGARDTQYF. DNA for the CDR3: TGTGCCACGGGACAGGGGGCAAGAGATACGCAGTATTTT.

The CDR3 loop reads CAWSLQGGGNTIYF. CDR3 bases: TGTGCCTGGAGCCTACAGGGGGGAGGAAACACCATATATTTT. The rearrangement links TRBV30 to TRBJ1-3, with TRBD1 matching 8 bases. Germline V CDR1 and CDR2: GTSNPN, SVGIG (reference sequence). The CDR3 length is 14 residues. V was pared by 3 bases and J by 4 bases, with 5 bases of the junction left unmatched.

The DNA for the CDR3 is TGTGCCAGCAGCGGCAGGGTGGCCTACAATGAGCAGTTCTTC. As protein: CASSGRVAYNEQFF. The rearrangement joins TRBV11-2 to TRBJ2-1; D is possibly TRBD1 (5 bases). The CDR3 is 14 residues long. V lost 5 bases, J lost 2 bases, and 10 bases lay in between. Germline CDR1 SGHAT, CDR2 FQNNGV.

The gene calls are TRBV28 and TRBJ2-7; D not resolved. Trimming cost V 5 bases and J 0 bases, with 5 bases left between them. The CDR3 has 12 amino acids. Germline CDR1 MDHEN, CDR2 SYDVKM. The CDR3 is CASSGNSYEQYF. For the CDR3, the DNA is TGTGCCAGCAGTGGCAACTCCTACGAGCAGTACTTC.

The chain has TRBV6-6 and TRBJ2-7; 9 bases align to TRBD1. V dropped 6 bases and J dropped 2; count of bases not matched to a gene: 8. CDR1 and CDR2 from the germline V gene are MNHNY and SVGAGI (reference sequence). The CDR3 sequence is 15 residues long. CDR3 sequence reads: CASSPGQGETYEQYF. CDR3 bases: TGTGCCAGCAGCCCGGGACAGGGTGAGACCTACGAGCAGTACTTC.

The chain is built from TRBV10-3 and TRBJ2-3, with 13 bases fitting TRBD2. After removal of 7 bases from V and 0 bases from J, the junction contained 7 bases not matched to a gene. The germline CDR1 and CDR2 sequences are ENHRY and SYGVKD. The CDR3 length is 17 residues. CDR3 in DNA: TGTGCCATCAAACAAGGACTAGCGGGAGTGAGCACAGATACGCAGTATTTT. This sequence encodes CAIKQGLAGVSTDTQYF.

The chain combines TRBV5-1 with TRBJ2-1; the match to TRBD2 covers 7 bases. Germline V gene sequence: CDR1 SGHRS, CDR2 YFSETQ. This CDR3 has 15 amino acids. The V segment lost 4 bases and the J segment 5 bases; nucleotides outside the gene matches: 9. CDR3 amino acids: CASSLAGTTHNEQFF. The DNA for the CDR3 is TGCGCCAGCAGCCTCGCCGGGACTACACACAATGAGCAGTTCTTC.

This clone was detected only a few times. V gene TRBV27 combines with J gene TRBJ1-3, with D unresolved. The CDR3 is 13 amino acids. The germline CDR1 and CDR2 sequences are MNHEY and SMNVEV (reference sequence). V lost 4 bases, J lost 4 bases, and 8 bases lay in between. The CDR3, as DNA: TGTGCCAGCAGTTCCGGAGAAGGAAACACCATATATTTT. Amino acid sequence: CASSSGEGNTIYF.

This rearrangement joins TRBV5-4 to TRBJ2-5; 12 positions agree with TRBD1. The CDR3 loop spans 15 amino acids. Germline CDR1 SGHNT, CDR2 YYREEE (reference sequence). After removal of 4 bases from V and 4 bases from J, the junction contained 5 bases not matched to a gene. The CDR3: CASSKGQGAIETQYF. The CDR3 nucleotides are TGTGCCAGCAGCAAGGGACAGGGGGCGATAGAGACCCAGTACTTC.

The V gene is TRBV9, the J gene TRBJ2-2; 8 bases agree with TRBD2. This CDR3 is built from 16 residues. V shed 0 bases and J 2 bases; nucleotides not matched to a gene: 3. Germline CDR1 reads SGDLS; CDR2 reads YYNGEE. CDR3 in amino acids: CASSVGLAGNTGELFF. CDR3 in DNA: TGTGCCAGCAGCGTAGGTCTAGCGGGTAACACCGGGGAGCTGTTTTTT.

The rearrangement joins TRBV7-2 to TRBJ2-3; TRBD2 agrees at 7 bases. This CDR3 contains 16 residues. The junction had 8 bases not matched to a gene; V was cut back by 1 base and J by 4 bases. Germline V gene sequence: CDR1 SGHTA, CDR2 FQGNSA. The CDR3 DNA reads TGTGCCAGCAGCTTAGTTGGTGGGAGGGCCCCAGATACGCAGTATTTT. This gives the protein CASSLVGGRAPDTQYF.

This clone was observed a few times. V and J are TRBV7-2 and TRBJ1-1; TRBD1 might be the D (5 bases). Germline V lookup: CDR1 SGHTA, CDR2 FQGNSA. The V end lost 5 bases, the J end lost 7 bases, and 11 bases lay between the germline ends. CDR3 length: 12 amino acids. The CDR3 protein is CASSQAQGEAFF. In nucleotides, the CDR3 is TGTGCCAGCAGCCAAGCTCAGGGTGAAGCTTTCTTT.

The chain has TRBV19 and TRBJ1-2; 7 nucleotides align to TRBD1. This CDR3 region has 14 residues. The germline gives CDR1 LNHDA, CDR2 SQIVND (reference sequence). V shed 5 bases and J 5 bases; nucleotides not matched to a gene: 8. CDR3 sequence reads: CASSQWDRQYGYTF. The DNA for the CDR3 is TGTGCCAGTAGTCAATGGGACAGACAATATGGCTACACCTTC.

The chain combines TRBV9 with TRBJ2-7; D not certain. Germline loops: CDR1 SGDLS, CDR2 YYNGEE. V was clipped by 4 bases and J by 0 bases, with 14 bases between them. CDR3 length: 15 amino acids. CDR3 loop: CASSPHEAVSYEQYF. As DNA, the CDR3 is TGTGCCAGCAGCCCACATGAGGCAGTCTCCTACGAGCAGTACTTC.

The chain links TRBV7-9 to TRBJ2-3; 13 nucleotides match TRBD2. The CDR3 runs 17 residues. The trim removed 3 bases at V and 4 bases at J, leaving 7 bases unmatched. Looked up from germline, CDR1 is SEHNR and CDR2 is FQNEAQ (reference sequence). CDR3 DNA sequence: TGTGCCAGCAGCTTCCGGACTAGCGGGGGACCTCCAGATACGCAGTATTTT. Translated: CASSFRTSGGPPDTQYF.

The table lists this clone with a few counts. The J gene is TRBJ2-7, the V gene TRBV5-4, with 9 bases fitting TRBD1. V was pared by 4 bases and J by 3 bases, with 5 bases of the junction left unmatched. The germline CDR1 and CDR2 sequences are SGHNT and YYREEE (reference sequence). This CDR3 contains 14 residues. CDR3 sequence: CASSPPTGGYEQYF. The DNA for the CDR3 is TGTGCCAGCAGCCCGCCGACAGGGGGCTACGAGCAGTACTTC.

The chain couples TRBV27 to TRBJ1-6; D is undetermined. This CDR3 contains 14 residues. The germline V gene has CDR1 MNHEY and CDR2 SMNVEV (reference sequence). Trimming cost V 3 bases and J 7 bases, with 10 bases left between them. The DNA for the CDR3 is TGTGCCAGCAGTTTTCTACAGCCCAATTCACCCCTCCACTTT. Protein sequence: CASSFLQPNSPLHF.

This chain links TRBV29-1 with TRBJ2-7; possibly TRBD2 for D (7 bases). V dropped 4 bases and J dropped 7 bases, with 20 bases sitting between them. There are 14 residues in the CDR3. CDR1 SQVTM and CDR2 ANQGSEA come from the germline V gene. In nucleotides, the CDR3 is TGCAGCGTTGGGCTAGTCGCGGGGGCTCAGGAGCAGTACTTC. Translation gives CSVGLVAGAQEQYF.

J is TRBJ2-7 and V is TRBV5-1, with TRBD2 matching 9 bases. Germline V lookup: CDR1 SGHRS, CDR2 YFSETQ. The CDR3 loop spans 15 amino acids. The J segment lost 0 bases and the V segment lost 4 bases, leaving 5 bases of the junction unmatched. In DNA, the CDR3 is TGCGCCAGCAGCAAAGGGACTAGCAGCTCCTACGAGCAGTACTTC. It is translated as CASSKGTSSSYEQYF.

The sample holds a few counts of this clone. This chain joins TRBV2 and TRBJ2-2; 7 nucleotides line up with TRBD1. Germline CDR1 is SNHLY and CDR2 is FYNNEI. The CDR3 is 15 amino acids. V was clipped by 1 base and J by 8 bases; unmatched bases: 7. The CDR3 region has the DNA TGTGCCAGCAGTGAAGAGGGGGCGAGTTTAGGGGAGCTGTTTTTT. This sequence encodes CASSEEGASLGELFF.

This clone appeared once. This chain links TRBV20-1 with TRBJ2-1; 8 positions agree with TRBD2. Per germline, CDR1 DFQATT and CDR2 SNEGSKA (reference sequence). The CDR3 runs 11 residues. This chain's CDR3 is CSGGEGNEQFF. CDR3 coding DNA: TGCAGCGGGGGGGAGGGGAATGAGCAGTTCTTC.